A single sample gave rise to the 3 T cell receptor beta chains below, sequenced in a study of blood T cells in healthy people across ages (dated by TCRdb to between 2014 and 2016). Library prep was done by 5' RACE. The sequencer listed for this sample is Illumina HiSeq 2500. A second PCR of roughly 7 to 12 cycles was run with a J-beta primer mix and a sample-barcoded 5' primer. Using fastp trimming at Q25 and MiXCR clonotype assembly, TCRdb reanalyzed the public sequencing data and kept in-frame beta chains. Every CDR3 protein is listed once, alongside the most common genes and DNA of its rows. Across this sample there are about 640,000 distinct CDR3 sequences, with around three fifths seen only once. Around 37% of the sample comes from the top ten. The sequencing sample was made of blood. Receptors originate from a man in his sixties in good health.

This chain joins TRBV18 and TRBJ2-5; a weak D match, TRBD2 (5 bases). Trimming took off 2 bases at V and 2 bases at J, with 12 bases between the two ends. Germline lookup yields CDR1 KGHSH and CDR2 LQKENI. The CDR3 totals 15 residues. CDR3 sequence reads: CASSPVRGEQETQYF. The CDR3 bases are TGTGCCAGCTCACCAGTCCGGGGTGAACAAGAGACCCAGTACTTC.

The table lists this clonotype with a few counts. DNA of the CDR3: TGCAGTGCTCCCCGGGACAGGGTCGAAGGCTACACCTTC. Translating it yields CSAPRDRVEGYTF. V usage is TRBV20-1 and J usage is TRBJ1-2, with 9 bases that match TRBD1. CDR1 DFQATT and CDR2 SNEGSKA come from the germline V gene (reference sequence). CDR3 length: 13 amino acids. V lost 5 bases to trimming and J lost 8 bases; unmatched junction nucleotides: 9.

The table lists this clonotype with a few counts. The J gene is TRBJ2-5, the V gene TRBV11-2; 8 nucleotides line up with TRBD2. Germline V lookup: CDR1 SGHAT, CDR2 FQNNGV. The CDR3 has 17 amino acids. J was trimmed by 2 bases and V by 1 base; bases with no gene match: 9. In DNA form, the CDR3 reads TGTGCCAGCAGCTTAGTAGGTAGCGGGGCCCCTCAAGAGACCCAGTACTTC. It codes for CASSLVGSGAPQETQYF. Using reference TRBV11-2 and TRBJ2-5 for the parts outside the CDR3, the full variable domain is EAGVAQSPRYKIIEKRQSVAFWCNPISGHATLYWYQQILGQGPKLLIQFQNNGVVDDSQLPKDRFSAERLKGVDSTLKIQPAKLEDSAVYLCASSLVGSGAPQETQYFGPGTRLLVL.